The 30 T cell receptor beta chains given below trace back to one sample, sequenced in a study of blood T cell repertoires in COVID-19. Sequenced by immunoSEQ multiplex PCR; TCRdb stores in-frame clones only, minus some. This table has about 190,000 clones, less than 90% appearing once. Sample: PBMCs or T cells enriched from blood (not recorded which). These receptors originate from a woman between 25 and 40 years old who had been exposed to COVID-19.

The chain has TRBV3-1 (or the pseudogene TRBV3-2) and TRBJ2-7; possibly TRBD2 for D (6 bases). V was cut by 3 bases and J by 3 bases, with 6 bases left in between. Germline V lookup: CDR1 LGHDT, CDR2 YNNKEL (reference sequence). The CDR3 contains 12 residues. The CDR3 region is CASSQTSYEQYF. In DNA form, the CDR3 reads TGTGCCAGCAGCCAGACTAGCTACGAGCAGTACTTC.

CDR3 bases: TGTGCCAGCAGCCCGGGACAGGGCTTCGGGGGCTACACCTTC. Translated, it gives CASSPGQGFGGYTF. This chain uses TRBV11-2 with TRBJ1-2, with 9 positions matching TRBD1. This CDR3 is 14 amino acids long. The V segment lost 5 bases and the J segment 8 bases; nucleotides outside the gene matches: 9. CDR1 is SGHAT and CDR2 is FQNNGV in the germline V gene. Full variable domain (rest looked up from reference TRBV11-2 and TRBJ1-2): EAGVAQSPRYKIIEKRQSVAFWCNPISGHATLYWYQQILGQGPKLLIQFQNNGVVDDSQLPKDRFSAERLKGVDSTLKIQPAKLEDSAVYLCASSPGQGFGGYTFGSGTRLTVV.

CDR3: CASVEASSGQPQHF. DNA of the CDR3: TGTGCCAGCGTCGAGGCCTCATCGGGGCAGCCCCAGCATTTT. This rearrangement joins TRBV2 to TRBJ1-5; D unclear. Between the trimmed V and J ends, which lost 8 bases and 7 bases, there was a span of 18 bases. The CDR3 sequence is 14 residues long. Germline V gene lookup returns CDR1 SNHLY and CDR2 FYNNEI.

The chain couples TRBV5-1 to TRBJ1-4; D is uncertain. Deletions cut 0 bases from V and 9 bases from J, with 18 bases between. Per germline, CDR1 SGHRS and CDR2 YFSETQ. The CDR3 contains 16 residues. CDR3 residues: CASSLDGEQTLQKLFF. In nucleotides, the CDR3 is TGCGCCAGCAGCTTGGACGGAGAGCAGACCCTTCAAAAACTGTTTTTT.

The chain employs TRBV5-8 and TRBJ1-6, with unresolved D. The ends were cut back, 0 bases at V and 7 bases at J, with 8 bases in the middle. This CDR3 comprises 14 residues. The germline V gene has CDR1 SGHTS and CDR2 YDEGEE. The CDR3 DNA reads TGTGCCAGCAGCTTGGGGGCACTGAATTCACCCCTCCACTTT. Amino acids: CASSLGALNSPLHF.

The V and J genes are TRBV9 and TRBJ1-2; TRBD1 matches 7 bases. V shed 4 bases, J shed 4 bases, and the junction held 10 bases outside the gene matches. This CDR3 spans 15 amino acids. In germline, CDR1 is SGDLS, CDR2 YYNGEE. CDR3 protein: CASSTSTGIGYGYTF. CDR3 DNA sequence: TGTGCCAGCAGCACTTCGACAGGGATAGGCTATGGCTACACCTTC.

The chain employs TRBV5-3 and TRBJ2-2; 7 positions agree with TRBD1. TRBV5-3 belongs to the ORF category, with a function that is uncertain. The length of the CDR3 is 17 residues. V shed 0 bases, J shed 1 base, and the junction held 6 bases outside the gene matches. CDR3 nucleotides: TGTGCCAGAAGCTTGGAACAGGGGTCCAGGAACACCGGGGAGCTGTTTTTT. It specifies CARSLEQGSRNTGELFF.

This chain joins TRBV9 and TRBJ1-4; tentatively, D is TRBD1 (5 bases). V lost 0 bases to trimming and J lost 0 bases, with 15 bases between them. Germline-derived CDR1 and CDR2 are SGDLS and YYNGEE. The CDR3 has 18 amino acids. The CDR3 is CASSVAPQGGTTNEKLFF. CDR3 bases: TGTGCCAGCAGCGTAGCTCCCCAGGGCGGAACAACTAATGAAAAACTGTTTTTT.

The chain recombines TRBV9 with TRBJ1-4, with D perhaps matching TRBD1 (6 bases). CDR3 length equals 16 residues. CDR1 and CDR2 from the germline V gene are SGDLS and YYNGEE. V gave up 0 bases and J gave up 8 bases, with 17 bases separating them. CDR3: CASSVGRQGSGEKLFF. For the CDR3, the DNA is TGTGCCAGCAGCGTAGGGCGCCAGGGGAGTGGAGAAAAACTGTTTTTT. The full variable domain, its missing parts supplied by reference TRBV9 and TRBJ1-4, is DSGVTQTPKHLITATGQRVTLRCSPRSGDLSVYWYQQSLDQGLQFLIQYYNGEERAKGNILERFSAQQFPDLHSELNLSSLELGDSALYFCASSVGRQGSGEKLFFGSGTQLSVL.

V and J are TRBV14 and TRBJ1-2; D is ambiguous. The CDR3 extends over 14 amino acids. Between the trimmed V and J ends, which lost 1 base and 4 bases, there was a span of 10 bases. CDR1 is SGHDN and CDR2 is FVKESK in the germline V gene. CDR3 loop: CASSQAGGRYGYTF. The CDR3 nucleotides are TGTGCCAGCAGCCAAGCCGGCGGGCGCTATGGCTACACCTTC.

V usage is TRBV9 and J usage is TRBJ1-2; a weak D match, TRBD1 (6 bases). The CDR3 runs 15 residues. V dropped 0 bases and J dropped 4 bases, with 13 bases sitting between them. Germline V CDR1 and CDR2: SGDLS, YYNGEE. CDR3 bases: TGTGCCAGCAGCGTAGTTGGGGGGGCGAGCTATGGCTACACCTTC. Translating gives CASSVVGGASYGYTF.

V usage is TRBV28 and J usage is TRBJ1-2; possibly TRBD1 for D (5 bases). CDR3 length: 15 residues. The V end lost 4 bases, the J end lost 0 bases, and 12 bases lay between the germline ends. The V gene's germline CDR1 is MDHEN and CDR2 SYDVKM. CDR3 nucleotides: TGTGCCAGCAGTTCAATTCCGACAGCTAACTATGGCTACACCTTC. It codes for CASSSIPTANYGYTF.

This chain joins TRBV19 and TRBJ2-7; no clear D gene. V was shortened by 3 bases and J by 4 bases, with 16 bases between the two germline ends. Germline V gene sequence: CDR1 LNHDA, CDR2 SQIVND (reference sequence). This CDR3 has 15 amino acids. CDR3 region: CASSISTSVVYEQYF. CDR3 coding DNA: TGTGCCAGTAGTATTTCGACTTCCGTGGTTTACGAGCAGTACTTC.

This clone was observed a handful of times. The chain carries TRBV11-2 and TRBJ1-2, with 7 bases matching TRBD1. This CDR3 is built from 17 residues. J gave up 6 bases and V 1 base, and 14 bases lay outside the gene matches. Germline values: CDR1 SGHAT, CDR2 FQNNGV. CDR3 DNA sequence: TGTGCCAGCAGCTTAGGTCCGGAGACAGGGTATAGTGATGGCTACACCTTC. This codes for CASSLGPETGYSDGYTF.

V and J are TRBV5-4 and TRBJ2-4, with 8 bases identical to TRBD1. CDR1 and CDR2 (germline): SGHNT, YYREEE (reference sequence). This CDR3 region has 17 residues. V lost 4 bases to trimming and J lost 0 bases; unmatched junction nucleotides: 9. The CDR3 protein is CASSTMTGVLAKNIQYF. In DNA, the CDR3 is TGTGCCAGCAGCACCATGACAGGGGTACTAGCCAAAAACATTCAGTACTTC. Based on the CDR3 plus reference TRBV5-4 and TRBJ2-4, the full variable domain is ETGVTQSPTHLIKTRGQQVTLRCSSQSGHNTVSWYQQALGQGPQFIFQYYREEENGRGNFPPRFSGLQFPNYSSELNVNALELDDSALYLCASSTMTGVLAKNIQYFGAGTRLSVL.

The count of this clone is one. This rearrangement joins TRBV19 to TRBJ1-2; D is unresolved. CDR3 length equals 15 residues. V gave up 5 bases and J gave up 4 bases, with 17 bases separating them. The V gene's germline CDR1 is LNHDA and CDR2 SQIVND (reference sequence). This CDR3 reads CASSPAELLGYGYTF. For the CDR3, the DNA is TGTGCCAGTAGTCCAGCCGAACTACTCGGCTATGGCTACACCTTC. Looking up the rest from reference TRBV19 and TRBJ1-2 gives the full variable domain: DGGITQSPKYLFRKEGQNVTLSCEQNLNHDAMYWYRQDPGQGLRLIYYSQIVNDFQKGDIAEGYSVSREKKESFPLTVTSAQKNPTAFYLCASSPAELLGYGYTFGSGTRLTVV.

Concerning this clone itself: The same CDR3 can be traced to other DNA sequences in this sample. V is TRBV19 and J is TRBJ1-2; TRBD1 aligns across 9 bases. Germline CDR1 reads LNHDA; CDR2 reads SQIVND (reference sequence). V lost 3 bases and J lost 7; bases outside the gene matches: 6. The length of the CDR3 is 14 residues. CDR3 region: CASSIPGTGFGYTF. CDR3 bases: TGTGCCAGTAGTATCCCCGGGACAGGGTTTGGCTACACCTTC.

The genes are TRBV7-2 and TRBJ2-5, with D perhaps TRBD1 (7 bases). The V end was cut by 3 bases, the J end by 4 bases, with 15 bases between. Germline loops: CDR1 SGHTA, CDR2 FQGNSA. This CDR3 comprises 15 residues. Here the CDR3 DNA reads TGTGCCAGCAGCTTCCGGTCAGGGGGGTCAGAGACCCAGTACTTC. It translates to CASSFRSGGSETQYF.

The V call is TRBV12-5, the J call TRBJ2-2; 8 bases line up with TRBD1. The CDR3 is 14 amino acids. Germline loops: CDR1 LGHNT, CDR2 FRNRAP. The V and J ends lost 6 bases and 4 bases, in that order; junction bases with no gene match: 4. DNA of the CDR3: TGTGCTAGTGGCGACAGGGGTGCCACCGGGGAGCTGTTTTTT. It codes for CASGDRGATGELFF.

In this sample, this clone turned up many times. The J gene is TRBJ2-7, the V gene TRBV4-3, with TRBD1 matching over 7 bases. CDR1 and CDR2 from the germline V gene are LGHNA and YSLEER. CDR3 length equals 15 residues. V gave up 1 base and J gave up 2 bases; unmatched junction bases: 5. For the CDR3, the DNA is TGCGCCAGCAGCCAAGCTGCCGGGACAGCCTACGAGCAGTACTTC. It translates to CASSQAAGTAYEQYF.

V gene TRBV5-1 combines with J gene TRBJ1-4; no reliable D call. Trimming cost V 5 bases and J 8 bases, with 22 bases left between them. There are 16 residues in the CDR3. The germline V gene encodes CDR1 SGHRS and CDR2 YFSETQ. The CDR3: CASREQPDVLREKLFF. The CDR3 DNA reads as TGCGCCAGCAGGGAACAGCCTGACGTTCTCCGAGAAAAACTGTTTTTT. The full variable domain, rest sourced from reference TRBV5-1 and TRBJ1-4, is KAGVTQTPRYLIKTRGQQVTLSCSPISGHRSVSWYQQTPGQGLQFLFEYFSETQRNKGNFPGRFSGRQFSNSRSEMNVSTLELGDSALYLCASREQPDVLREKLFFGSGTQLSVL.

J is TRBJ1-2 and V is TRBV7-2, with 9 bases identical to TRBD1. The CDR3 consists of 15 residues. Germline values: CDR1 SGHTA, CDR2 FQGNSA. Germline trimming cut 5 bases from V and 7 bases from J; bases unmatched to any gene: 11. CDR3 region: CASSTKTGGAAGYTF. DNA of the CDR3: TGTGCCAGCAGCACAAAAACAGGGGGCGCGGCTGGCTACACCTTC.

The rearrangement uses TRBV4-2 and TRBJ2-7; TRBD2 matches at 9 bases. This CDR3 has 15 residues. Germline lookup yields CDR1 LGHNA and CDR2 YNFKEQ. The V and J ends lost 2 bases and 7 bases, in that order; junction bases with no gene match: 9. The CDR3 here is CASSQPAGGPREQYF. The CDR3 nucleotides are TGTGCCAGCAGCCAACCCGCGGGGGGGCCACGGGAGCAGTACTTC.

The rearrangement links TRBV7-9 to TRBJ1-3; D is uncertain. V was shortened by 4 bases and J by 0 bases, with 16 bases between the two germline ends. The length of the CDR3 is 17 residues. Per the germline V gene, CDR1 is SEHNR and CDR2 is FQNEAQ (reference sequence). CDR3: CASSSLTDGVSGNTIYF. The CDR3 nucleotides read TGTGCCAGCAGCTCTCTAACTGACGGGGTCTCTGGAAACACCATATATTTT.

The chain joins TRBV6-5 to TRBJ2-3; perhaps TRBD2 as D (9 bases). The V end was cut by 8 bases, the J end by 4 bases, with 16 bases between. The CDR3 is 14 amino acids. Germline values: CDR1 MNHEY, CDR2 SVGAGI. CDR3 nucleotides: TGTGCCAGCGGACAGGGACTAGCATCAGATACGCAGTATTTT. Translation gives CASGQGLASDTQYF.

The chain recombines TRBV21-1 with TRBJ1-5; TRBD1 reflects the table's D call only, with no check against the DNA. TRBV21-1 is a pseudogene. This CDR3 spans 19 amino acids. CDR3 bases: TGTGCCAGCAGAAGCAAGGTTGGGGGCCAGGGGCCGGACAATCAGCCCCAGCATTTT. This sequence encodes CASRSKVGGQGPDNQPQHF.

This clone was detected once. V is TRBV27 and J is TRBJ2-2, with 7 nucleotides matching TRBD1. Germline CDR1 is MNHEY and CDR2 is SMNVEV (reference sequence). V gave up 4 bases and J gave up 5 bases; unmatched junction bases: 7. The CDR3 is made up of 15 amino acids. CDR3 sequence reads: CASSSPGGRTGELFF. In nucleotides, the CDR3 is TGTGCCAGCAGTTCCCCAGGGGGAAGAACCGGGGAGCTGTTTTTT.

This clone showed up just a few times. V and J are TRBV7-8 and TRBJ2-7; the D gene is possibly TRBD1 (5 bases). The V gene's germline CDR1 is SGHVS and CDR2 FQNEAQ. The CDR3 sequence is 13 residues long. V shed 6 bases and J shed 7 bases, with 16 bases lying between them. The CDR3 DNA is TGTGCCAGCAGTAACATAGGGGTGGGGGAGCAGTACTTC. Its protein is CASSNIGVGEQYF.

The chain employs TRBV5-1 and TRBJ2-3, with 8 bases matching TRBD1. The CDR3 is 17 amino acids. The V gene's germline CDR1 is SGHRS and CDR2 YFSETQ. V was pared by 4 bases and J by 1 base, with 11 bases of the junction left unmatched. The CDR3 here is CASSPRTGPWGTDTQYF. The CDR3 DNA follows: TGCGCCAGCAGCCCACGGACAGGGCCCTGGGGCACAGATACGCAGTATTTT.

The chain links TRBV6-5 to TRBJ1-2; 11 bases are shared with TRBD1. Germline lookup yields CDR1 MNHEY and CDR2 SVGAGI. The CDR3 is made up of 16 amino acids. The V gene end was trimmed by 4 bases and the J gene end by 4 bases; junction bases not matched to a gene: 8. This CDR3 reads CASSWNPGQGVYGYTF. In nucleotides, the CDR3 is TGTGCCAGCAGTTGGAACCCGGGACAGGGGGTCTATGGCTACACCTTC.